This TCR beta chain was captured by sequencing in a study of shared clonotypes between healthy human individuals. Study-level results: Represented genetic and exposure-history diversity was restricted by having few donors. Rarefaction exposed incomplete sorted-subset sequencing despite large depth.

TCRdb's copy holds only in-frame clones and misses some; the assay was immunoSEQ multiplex PCR. The data show about 680,000 clones, with about 92% seen just once and 24% held by the top ten. The naive CD8 fraction comprised CD45RO-negative cells positively selected for CCR7 and excluded terminally differentiated effector memory CD45RA+ cells. V lost 4 bases to trimming and J lost 2 bases, with 13 bases between them. The CDR3 is 14 residues long. The germline V gene has CDR1 SGHNT and CDR2 YYREEE (reference sequence). About this clone itself: Its antigen remains unidentified.

V gene TRBV5-4 combines with J gene TRBJ2-7; D call uncertain. The specimen sequenced was naive CD8+ T cells sorted from blood. The receptor was isolated from a man aged 25 to 40 in good health. CDR3 sequence: CASSLERSTYEQYF. The CDR3 bases are TGTGCCAGCAGCCTAGAGCGATCCACCTACGAGCAGTACTTC.